The rows below give T cell receptor beta chains drawn from one sample of a study of T cell responses to AZD1222 COVID-19 vaccine. Here immunoSEQ multiplex PCR was the method, and the copy in TCRdb shows in-frame clones only, minus some. This table holds 150,000 to 250,000 clones, 90% to 95% found once. The sample in question was peripheral blood, obtained 28 days after the second AZD1222 dose. These TCRs come from an adult who received the AZD1222 COVID-19 vaccine. The CDR3 runs from the conserved cysteine through the conserved F or W. Fields, in order: D gene, J gene, V gene, clone size, CDR3 DNA, CDR3 protein. A D gene is named only where the DNA matches it firmly. Clone size is not always given. Where it is, it says once, few, many or a class for expanded clones.

TRBD1 | TRBJ2-5 | TRBV29-1 | - | TGCAGCGTTCGGCAGGGGGAAGAGACCCAGTACTTC | CSVRQGEETQYF
TRBD1 | TRBJ2-2 | TRBV28 | - | TGTGCCAGCAGTAGGGGGCCTAACGGGGAGCTGTTTTTT | CASSRGPNGELFF
- | TRBJ1-1 | TRBV13 | - | TGTGCCAGCAGCTTTGGAGGGACACCCAACACTGAAGCTTTCTTT | CASSFGGTPNTEAFF
- | TRBJ1-1 | TRBV6-1 | - | TGTGCCAGCAGTGACAGGGGGAACACTGAAGCTTTCTTT | CASSDRGNTEAFF
- | TRBJ1-5 | TRBV3-1/TRBV3-2 | - | TGTGCCAGCAGCCAACAGGGGCATCAGCCCCAGCATTTT | CASSQQGHQPQHF
- | TRBJ1-2 | TRBV5-4 | - | TGTGCCAGCACCTTAAAGTTGGACTATGGCTACACCTTC | CASTLKLDYGYTF
- | TRBJ1-5 | TRBV5-3 | once | TGTGCAATTGACCGAGACGGGGGGCGCCGGAGCAATCAGCCCCAGCATTTT | CAIDRDGGRRSNQPQHF
- | TRBJ1-5 | TRBV4-1 | - | TGCGCCAGCAGCCAAGATCATGGGAGGGCTCAGCCCCAGCATTTT | CASSQDHGRAQPQHF
- | TRBJ2-4 | TRBV2 | - | TGTGCCAGCAAAAGGGGCAGGGAGAACATTCAGTACTTC | CASKRGRENIQYF
- | TRBJ1-5 | TRBV7-2 | few | TGTGCCAGCAGCTTTGGCCCTCGGCCCCAGCATTTT | CASSFGPRPQHF
- | TRBJ2-6 | TRBV6-5 | - | TGTGCCAGCGACGGGGCTGGGGCCAACGTCCTGACTTTC | CASDGAGANVLTF
- | TRBJ2-7 | TRBV19 | - | TGTGCCAGTAGTATGGTTGGTGGGGGAACCTACGAGCAGTACTTC | CASSMVGGGTYEQYF
- | TRBJ2-2 | TRBV2 | - | TGTGCCAGCAGGGGGCGATACACCGGGGAGCTGTTTTTT | CASRGRYTGELFF
- | TRBJ2-3 | TRBV3-1/TRBV3-2 | - | TGTGCCAGCAGCCAAGTTGGGCCCTGGGCAGATACGCAGTATTTT | CASSQVGPWADTQYF
- | TRBJ1-4 | TRBV2 | - | TGTGCCAGCAGTGATAACTGGGGAACTAATGAAAAACTGTTTTTT | CASSDNWGTNEKLFF
- | TRBJ2-1 | TRBV29-1 | - | TGCAGCGCCACCGGGACAATAACCAATGAGCAGTTCTTC | CSATGTITNEQFF
TRBD2 | TRBJ2-3 | TRBV7-9 | - | TGTGCCAGCAGCTTAGTTAGCGGGGGAAGGGTAGATACGCAGTATTTT | CASSLVSGGRVDTQYF
- | TRBJ1-2 | TRBV20-1 | - | TGCAGTGCTAGAGAAGCGGGGGGCTACACCTTC | CSAREAGGYTF
TRBD1 | TRBJ1-2 | TRBV27 | - | TGTGCCAGCAGGCAACAGGGGGCGGGCTATGGCTACACCTTC | CASRQQGAGYGYTF
- | TRBJ2-4 | TRBV3-1/TRBV3-2 | - | TGTGCCAGCAGCCAAGGGGTACAGGCCAAAAACATTCAGTACTTC | CASSQGVQAKNIQYF
- | TRBJ1-2 | TRBV7-2 | - | TGTGCCAGCAGCTTGACTGAACTATATGGCTACACCTTC | CASSLTELYGYTF
- | TRBJ1-6 | TRBV9 | - | TGTGCCAGCTCCGGACTGTCGAGCTCCTATAATTCACCCCTCCACTTT | CASSGLSSSYNSPLHF
TRBD1 | TRBJ1-5 | TRBV5-5 | - | TGTGCCAGCAGCTTGCGGGGGGACAGGGGAGGACAATGGGTGAATCAGCCCCAGCATTTT | CASSLRGDRGGQWVNQPQHF
- | TRBJ2-3 | TRBV18 | once | TGTGCCAGCTCACCGGAGGGGGCAGATACGCAGTATTTT | CASSPEGADTQYF
- | TRBJ2-1 | TRBV30 | - | TGTGCCTGGAAAAACCCGGGGAAGGCGGGTGAGCAGTTCTTC | CAWKNPGKAGEQFF
- | TRBJ1-1 | TRBV4-1 | once | TGCGCCAGCAGCCAAGGGGAAAGGCTGAACACTGAAGCTTTCTTT | CASSQGERLNTEAFF
- | TRBJ2-3 | TRBV28 | - | TGTGCCAGCAGTTTGAGGGATCCGGGCACAGATACGCAGTATTTT | CASSLRDPGTDTQYF
TRBD2 | TRBJ2-7 | TRBV28 | - | TGTGCCAGCAGCCCAGGACTAGCGGGCTCCTACGAGCAGTACTTC | CASSPGLAGSYEQYF
- | TRBJ2-2 | TRBV11-1 | - | TGTGCCAGCAGCTTGTCGGCTGGTTCGGAGCTGTTTTTT | CASSLSAGSELFF
TRBD1 | TRBJ1-2 | TRBV5-1 | - | TGCGCCAGCAGCGAGGGACAGGGAAGTGGCTACACCTTC | CASSEGQGSGYTF